These T cell receptor beta chains were read from a single sample in a study of cytomegalovirus exposure and HLA in healthy donors. The data were produced by immunoSEQ multiplex PCR, yet TCRdb's version contains in-frame clones alone and is incomplete. Recorded for this sample: 80,000 to 100,000 clones. Sample: PBMCs. The receptors shown here come from a man aged 45-65 years in good health and CMV-seronegative. Each CDR3 is given with its conserved first and last residue. The order of the fields is V gene, D gene, J gene, CDR3 DNA, CDR3 protein. The D gene is left open where the match is weak.

V gene: TRBV28
D gene: TRBD1
J gene: TRBJ1-1
CDR3 DNA: TGTGCCAGCAGTAAGGGACAGGGGGGCACTGAAGCTTTCTTT
CDR3 protein: CASSKGQGGTEAFF

V gene: TRBV4-1
D gene: TRBD1
J gene: TRBJ1-1
CDR3 DNA: TGCGCCAGCAGCCCCCAAATTAACGACAGGGGGAAAGCTTTCTTT
CDR3 protein: CASSPQINDRGKAFF

V gene: TRBV7-7
D gene: TRBD2
J gene: TRBJ2-1
CDR3 DNA: TGTGCTAGCAGCTTAGGGCTAGCGGGGGGAAGCTCCTACAATGAGCAGTTCTTC
CDR3 protein: CASSLGLAGGSSYNEQFF

V gene: TRBV28
D gene: NA
J gene: TRBJ1-6
CDR3 DNA: TGTGCCAGCACCCACAATTCCTATAATTCACCCCTCCACTTT
CDR3 protein: CASTHNSYNSPLHF

V gene: TRBV6-5
D gene: TRBD1
J gene: TRBJ1-2
CDR3 DNA: TGTGCCAGCAGTTCGGACAGGGTATTCGGCTACACCTTC
CDR3 protein: CASSSDRVFGYTF

V gene: TRBV9
D gene: TRBD1
J gene: TRBJ1-1
CDR3 DNA: TGTGCCAGCAGCGTAGAAGCAGGGGGGAACACTGAAGCTTTCTTT
CDR3 protein: CASSVEAGGNTEAFF

V gene: TRBV7-2
D gene: NA
J gene: TRBJ1-5
CDR3 DNA: TGTGCCAGCAGCACTGGGACACTTAATCAGCCCCAGCATTTT
CDR3 protein: CASSTGTLNQPQHF

V gene: TRBV5-6
D gene: NA
J gene: TRBJ2-7
CDR3 DNA: TGTGCCAGCAGGACCTCGGGTGAGCAGTACTTC
CDR3 protein: CASRTSGEQYF

V gene: TRBV7-6
D gene: NA
J gene: TRBJ2-2
CDR3 DNA: TGTGCCAGCAGCGCGACAGGGAGGAAAACCGGGGAGCTGTTTTTT
CDR3 protein: CASSATGRKTGELFF

V gene: TRBV29-1
D gene: NA
J gene: TRBJ2-3
CDR3 DNA: TGCAGCGTTGCCCCCGTGCGAAGCACAGATACGCAGTATTTT
CDR3 protein: CSVAPVRSTDTQYF

V gene: TRBV2
D gene: NA
J gene: TRBJ1-5
CDR3 DNA: TGTGCCAGCAGTCGGGGGGCAGGTCAGCCCCAGCATTTT
CDR3 protein: CASSRGAGQPQHF

V gene: TRBV6-1
D gene: NA
J gene: TRBJ2-7
CDR3 DNA: TGTGCCAGCAGACATGAAGCGTATGAGCAGTACTTC
CDR3 protein: CASRHEAYEQYF

V gene: TRBV9
D gene: TRBD2
J gene: TRBJ2-1
CDR3 DNA: TGTGCCAGCAGCGTGGGTAGCGGGGCCTACAATGAGCAGTTCTTC
CDR3 protein: CASSVGSGAYNEQFF

V gene: TRBV28
D gene: TRBD1
J gene: TRBJ1-6
CDR3 DNA: TGTGCCAGCAGTTCAGCCAGGGGGATCAATTCACCCCTCCACTTT
CDR3 protein: CASSSARGINSPLHF

V gene: TRBV10-3
D gene: NA
J gene: TRBJ1-5
CDR3 DNA: TGTGCCATCACCGACGGGGGGCATCAGCCCCAGCATTTT
CDR3 protein: CAITDGGHQPQHF

V gene: TRBV5-4
D gene: NA
J gene: TRBJ2-5
CDR3 DNA: TGTGCCAGCAGCTTGGTAGCGCTAGAGACCCAGTACTTC
CDR3 protein: CASSLVALETQYF

V gene: TRBV10-3
D gene: TRBD1
J gene: TRBJ1-1
CDR3 DNA: TGTGCCATCATGGAGGGGACAGGGGGTGGGGAAGCTTTCTTT
CDR3 protein: CAIMEGTGGGEAFF

V gene: TRBV11-2
D gene: TRBD1
J gene: TRBJ1-5
CDR3 DNA: TGTGCCAGCAGCCCGGGGCCACAGGGGAGTCAGCCCCAGCATTTT
CDR3 protein: CASSPGPQGSQPQHF

V gene: TRBV19
D gene: NA
J gene: TRBJ2-2
CDR3 DNA: TGTGCCAGTAGTATTACAGTGAACACCGGGGAGCTGTTTTTT
CDR3 protein: CASSITVNTGELFF

V gene: TRBV7-8
D gene: TRBD1
J gene: TRBJ1-5
CDR3 DNA: TGTGCCAGCAGTTCGGGGACAGGCAATCAGCCCCAGCATTTT
CDR3 protein: CASSSGTGNQPQHF

V gene: TRBV5-1
D gene: TRBD2
J gene: TRBJ2-3
CDR3 DNA: TGCGCCAGCAGCCAAGGGACTAGCGGGGGGATAGATACGCAGTATTTT
CDR3 protein: CASSQGTSGGIDTQYF

V gene: TRBV5-6
D gene: TRBD1
J gene: TRBJ1-5
CDR3 DNA: TGTGCCAGCAGCTACGACAGGGTCCAGCCCCAGCATTTT
CDR3 protein: CASSYDRVQPQHF

V gene: TRBV2
D gene: NA
J gene: TRBJ1-4
CDR3 DNA: TGTGCCAGCAGTGAAGGGGTCGGGAGCGGGGGTGAAAAACTGTTTTTT
CDR3 protein: CASSEGVGSGGEKLFF

V gene: TRBV6-5
D gene: TRBD1
J gene: TRBJ1-4
CDR3 DNA: TGTGCCAGCAGTTCATGGACAGGGGGAACTAATGAAAAACTGTTTTTT
CDR3 protein: CASSSWTGGTNEKLFF

V gene: TRBV6-1
D gene: NA
J gene: TRBJ2-1
CDR3 DNA: TGTGCCAGCACACTAACTTCAACTACCAACAATGAGCAGTTCTTC
CDR3 protein: CASTLTSTTNNEQFF

V gene: TRBV11-1
D gene: NA
J gene: TRBJ2-7
CDR3 DNA: TGTGCCAGCAGCGCCACAGGGTACGAGCAGTACTTC
CDR3 protein: CASSATGYEQYF

V gene: TRBV9
D gene: TRBD2
J gene: TRBJ2-5
CDR3 DNA: TGTGCCAGCAGCGTAGGACTAGCGGGGGGAAAGACCCAGTACTTC
CDR3 protein: CASSVGLAGGKTQYF

V gene: TRBV18
D gene: TRBD1
J gene: TRBJ2-3
CDR3 DNA: TGTGCCAGCTCACCACAACCGGGACAGCTCACAGATACGCAGTATTTT
CDR3 protein: CASSPQPGQLTDTQYF

V gene: TRBV6-1
D gene: NA
J gene: TRBJ2-5
CDR3 DNA: TGTGCCGGGAGGACAGGTTTAGCGGCCCAAGAGACCCAGTACTTC
CDR3 protein: CAGRTGLAAQETQYF

V gene: TRBV11-2
D gene: NA
J gene: TRBJ1-1
CDR3 DNA: TGTGCCAGCAACCAACACTCAGGGGCGGTCGACACTGAAGCTTTCTTT
CDR3 protein: CASNQHSGAVDTEAFF

V gene: TRBV19
D gene: NA
J gene: TRBJ1-3
CDR3 DNA: TGTGCCAGTAGTGCGCGCCGGGCGGGATTGAACACCATATATTTT
CDR3 protein: CASSARRAGLNTIYF

V gene: TRBV18
D gene: NA
J gene: TRBJ2-7
CDR3 DNA: TGTGCCAGCTCACCAGAGGCCCGGGAGCAGTACTTC
CDR3 protein: CASSPEAREQYF

V gene: TRBV28
D gene: NA
J gene: TRBJ2-3
CDR3 DNA: TGTGCCAGCAGTCTTAGCACAGATACGCAGTATTTT
CDR3 protein: CASSLSTDTQYF

V gene: TRBV4-2
D gene: NA
J gene: TRBJ2-3
CDR3 DNA: TGTGCCAGCAGCCCTTGGGCCGAGAGCACAGATACGCAGTATTTT
CDR3 protein: CASSPWAESTDTQYF

V gene: TRBV5-1
D gene: NA
J gene: TRBJ1-2
CDR3 DNA: TGCGCCAGCAGCTCAGGGTCTTCTAACTATGGCTACACCTTC
CDR3 protein: CASSSGSSNYGYTF

V gene: TRBV7-9
D gene: TRBD1
J gene: TRBJ2-3
CDR3 DNA: TGTGCCAGCAGCTCGGGACAGGGGCCCTCAGATACGCAGTATTTT
CDR3 protein: CASSSGQGPSDTQYF

V gene: TRBV7-2
D gene: TRBD1
J gene: TRBJ1-2
CDR3 DNA: TGTGCCAGCAGCTTAGCGCCCGGACAGGGGGGTGCTAACTATGGCTACACCTTC
CDR3 protein: CASSLAPGQGGANYGYTF

V gene: TRBV9
D gene: NA
J gene: TRBJ2-5
CDR3 DNA: TGTGCCAGCAGCGCCACCCCGGGGGAGACCCAGTACTTC
CDR3 protein: CASSATPGETQYF

V gene: TRBV5-4
D gene: NA
J gene: TRBJ1-2
CDR3 DNA: TGTGCCAGCAGCCCCCGGGGGAAGAACTATGGCTACACCTTC
CDR3 protein: CASSPRGKNYGYTF

V gene: TRBV15
D gene: TRBD1
J gene: TRBJ2-2
CDR3 DNA: TGTGCCACCAGCAGACGTGACAGGGGGCGCGTCGCCGGGGAGCTGTTTTTT
CDR3 protein: CATSRRDRGRVAGELFF

V gene: TRBV19
D gene: NA
J gene: TRBJ1-1
CDR3 DNA: TGTGCCAGTAGCAGGGTAGGAATCATGAACACTGAAGCTTTCTTT
CDR3 protein: CASSRVGIMNTEAFF

V gene: TRBV27
D gene: TRBD1
J gene: TRBJ1-6
CDR3 DNA: TGTGCCAGCAGTAAGACAGGGGTGGGCCTGGATTCACCCCTCCACTTT
CDR3 protein: CASSKTGVGLDSPLHF

V gene: TRBV7-6
D gene: NA
J gene: TRBJ1-2
CDR3 DNA: TGTGCCAGCAGCTTAGCCGGGGTTGGCTACACCTTC
CDR3 protein: CASSLAGVGYTF

V gene: TRBV6-5
D gene: NA
J gene: TRBJ1-5
CDR3 DNA: TGTGCCAGCAGTTACTATATCAATCAGCCCCAGCATTTT
CDR3 protein: CASSYYINQPQHF

V gene: TRBV7-7
D gene: NA
J gene: TRBJ2-2
CDR3 DNA: TGTGCTAGCAGCTCCAGGGCCACCGGGGAGCTGTTTTTT
CDR3 protein: CASSSRATGELFF

V gene: TRBV7-2
D gene: NA
J gene: TRBJ2-7
CDR3 DNA: TGTGCCAGCAGCTTAGGAGGGCGAGGATTGGGGGAGCAGTACTTC
CDR3 protein: CASSLGGRGLGEQYF

V gene: TRBV27
D gene: NA
J gene: TRBJ1-2
CDR3 DNA: TGTGCCAGCGGGGGGAGGGCAAATGGCTACACCTTC
CDR3 protein: CASGGRANGYTF